The 10 T cell receptor beta chains presented below share a single source sample, sequenced in a study of blood T cell repertoires in COVID-19. Here immunoSEQ multiplex PCR was the method, and the copy in TCRdb shows in-frame clones only, minus some. The sample carries roughly 200,000 clones, roughly 85% recorded once. Sequences were obtained from PBMCs or T cells enriched from blood (not recorded which). Source of these receptors: a woman between 40 and 55 years old with acute COVID-19.

V is TRBV7-9 and J is TRBJ1-4; TRBD1 matches at 8 bases. Per the germline V gene, CDR1 is SEHNR and CDR2 is FQNEAQ (reference sequence). Trimming took 5 bases from V and 3 from J; bases not matched to a gene: 11. The CDR3 has 17 amino acids. CDR3 in amino acids: CASSAGQGRSPNEKLFF. In DNA form, the CDR3 reads TGTGCCAGCAGCGCCGGACAGGGTCGATCGCCTAATGAAAAACTGTTTTTT.

The chain joins TRBV2 to TRBJ2-5; D is unresolved. V was cut by 0 bases and J by 0 bases, with 8 bases left in between. CDR1 is SNHLY and CDR2 is FYNNEI in the germline V gene. The CDR3 loop spans 15 amino acids. As DNA, the CDR3 is TGTGCCAGCAGTGAAGCTCAGCGATACCAAGAGACCCAGTACTTC. Encoded protein: CASSEAQRYQETQYF. The full variable domain, completed using reference TRBV2 and TRBJ2-5, is EPEVTQTPSHQVTQMGQEVILRCVPISNHLYFYWYRQILGQKVEFLVSFYNNEISEKSEIFDDQFSVERPDGSNFTLKIRSTKLEDSAMYFCASSEAQRYQETQYFGPGTRLLVL.

The rearrangement links TRBV3-1 (or the pseudogene TRBV3-2) to TRBJ1-5; D gene uncertain. Germline-derived CDR1 and CDR2 are LGHDT and YNNKEL (reference sequence). V was clipped by 0 bases and J by 0 bases, with 9 bases between them. CDR3 size: 16 residues. The CDR3: CASSQDSGGSNQPQHF. CDR3 coding DNA: TGTGCCAGCAGCCAAGATTCAGGTGGTAGCAATCAGCCCCAGCATTTT.

V and J are TRBV15 and TRBJ1-5, with unresolved D. The CDR3 spans 15 residues. Germline loops: CDR1 LNHNV, CDR2 YYDKDF (reference sequence). V was shortened by 3 bases and J by 4 bases, with 13 bases between the two germline ends. DNA of the CDR3: TGTGCCACCAGCAGGTCCCATTTCCAAAATCAGCCCCAGCATTTT. Residues: CATSRSHFQNQPQHF.

J is TRBJ1-6 and V is TRBV5-1; 7 nucleotides agree with TRBD1. Unmatched junction bases numbered 12, after V lost 4 bases and J lost 14 bases. The germline CDR1 and CDR2 sequences are SGHRS and YFSETQ. This CDR3 is built from 14 residues. CDR3 sequence: CASSPGQVENALHF. CDR3 nucleotides: TGCGCCAGCAGCCCCGGACAGGTCGAGAATGCCCTCCACTTT.

The chain recombines TRBV27 with TRBJ2-1; 12 nucleotides line up with TRBD2. The CDR3 is 16 amino acids. V lost 5 bases and J lost 0; bases outside the gene matches: 2. The germline CDR1 and CDR2 sequences are MNHEY and SMNVEV (reference sequence). This CDR3 reads CASSRLAGASYNEQFF. For the CDR3, the DNA is TGTGCCAGCAGTCGACTAGCGGGGGCCTCCTACAATGAGCAGTTCTTC.

Here the CDR3 DNA reads TGTGCCAGCTCACCAGAAGCGTCAGGGGCTAGCGGGCACAATGAGCAGTTCTTC. It codes for CASSPEASGASGHNEQFF. The chain combines TRBV18 with TRBJ2-1; 8 nucleotides match TRBD2. The CDR3 loop spans 18 amino acids. The J segment lost 5 bases and the V segment lost 2 bases, leaving 14 bases of the junction unmatched. Looked up from germline, CDR1 is KGHSH and CDR2 is LQKENI. The complete variable domain, with remaining parts taken from reference TRBV18 and TRBJ2-1, reads NAGVMQNPRHLVRRRGQEARLRCSPMKGHSHVYWYRQLPEEGLKFMVYLQKENIIDESGMPKERFSAEFPKEGPSILRIQQVVRGDSAAYFCASSPEASGASGHNEQFFGPGTRLTVL.

A single count supports this clone. This sequence joins TRBV14 and TRBJ2-7; a weak D match, TRBD1 (5 bases). The CDR3 runs to 13 residues. Between the trimmed V and J ends, which lost 3 bases and 4 bases, there was a span of 10 bases. Germline lookup yields CDR1 SGHDN and CDR2 FVKESK. The CDR3 DNA sequence: TGTGCCAGCAGCCAGGGCAGGGCGTACGAGCAGTACTTC. Encoded protein: CASSQGRAYEQYF.

The rearrangement links TRBV6-1 to TRBJ1-2; D ambiguous. Germline CDR1 reads MNHNS; CDR2 reads SASEGT. CDR3 size: 16 residues. The V and J ends lost 1 base and 1 base respectively, with 13 bases between them. The CDR3, as DNA: TGTGCCAGCAGTGAAGGGTTCAGATTCATTAACTATGGCTACACCTTC. Protein sequence: CASSEGFRFINYGYTF.

The chain recombines TRBV18 with TRBJ2-4; 9 bases are shared with TRBD1. The CDR3 totals 15 residues. Germline CDR1 is KGHSH and CDR2 is LQKENI. V lost 6 bases, J lost 8 bases, and 11 bases stayed unmatched. The CDR3 protein is CASSLNPQGADIQYF. CDR3 DNA: TGTGCCAGCTCCCTAAATCCACAGGGGGCTGACATTCAGTACTTC. Supplemented by reference TRBV18 and TRBJ2-4, the full variable domain reads NAGVMQNPRHLVRRRGQEARLRCSPMKGHSHVYWYRQLPEEGLKFMVYLQKENIIDESGMPKERFSAEFPKEGPSILRIQQVVRGDSAAYFCASSLNPQGADIQYFGAGTRLSVL.